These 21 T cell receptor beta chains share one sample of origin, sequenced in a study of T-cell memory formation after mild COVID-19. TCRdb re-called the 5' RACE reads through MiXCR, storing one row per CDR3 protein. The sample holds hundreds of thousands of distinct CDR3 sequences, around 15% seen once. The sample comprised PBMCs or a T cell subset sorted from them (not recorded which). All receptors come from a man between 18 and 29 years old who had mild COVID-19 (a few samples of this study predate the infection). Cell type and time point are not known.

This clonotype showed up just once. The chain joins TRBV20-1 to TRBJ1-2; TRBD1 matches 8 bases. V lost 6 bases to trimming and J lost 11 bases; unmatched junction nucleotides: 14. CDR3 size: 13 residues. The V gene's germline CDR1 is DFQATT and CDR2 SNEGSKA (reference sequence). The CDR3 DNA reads TGCAGTGCCAGCCCGGACAGGGCTTGGGGGTACACCTTC. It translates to CSASPDRAWGYTF.

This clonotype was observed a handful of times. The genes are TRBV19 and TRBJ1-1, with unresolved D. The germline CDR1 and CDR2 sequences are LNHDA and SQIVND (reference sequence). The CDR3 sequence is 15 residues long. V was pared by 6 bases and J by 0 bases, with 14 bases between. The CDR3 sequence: CASSTIGIMNTEAFF. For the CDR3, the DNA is TGTGCCAGTAGCACCATAGGAATTATGAACACTGAAGCTTTCTTT. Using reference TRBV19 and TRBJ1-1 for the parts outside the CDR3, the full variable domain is DGGITQSPKYLFRKEGQNVTLSCEQNLNHDAMYWYRQDPGQGLRLIYYSQIVNDFQKGDIAEGYSVSREKKESFPLTVTSAQKNPTAFYLCASSTIGIMNTEAFFGQGTRLTVV.

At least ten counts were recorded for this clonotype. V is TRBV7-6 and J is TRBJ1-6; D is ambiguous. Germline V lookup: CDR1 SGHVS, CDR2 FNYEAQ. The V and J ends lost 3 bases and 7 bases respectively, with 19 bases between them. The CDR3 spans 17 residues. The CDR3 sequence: CASSLQAEGRGNSPLHF. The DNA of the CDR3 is TGTGCCAGCAGCTTGCAGGCGGAAGGGCGTGGGAATTCACCCCTCCACTTT.

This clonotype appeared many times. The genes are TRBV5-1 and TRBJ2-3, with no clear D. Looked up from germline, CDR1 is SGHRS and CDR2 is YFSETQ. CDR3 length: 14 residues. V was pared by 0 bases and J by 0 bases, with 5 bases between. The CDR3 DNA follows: TGCGCCAGCAGCTTGGCACAGAGCACAGATACGCAGTATTTT. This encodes CASSLAQSTDTQYF.

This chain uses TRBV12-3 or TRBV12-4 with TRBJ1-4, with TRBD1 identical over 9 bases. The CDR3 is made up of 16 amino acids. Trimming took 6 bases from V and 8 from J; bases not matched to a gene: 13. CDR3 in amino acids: CASSPPPGQGGEKLFF. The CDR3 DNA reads TGTGCCAGCAGCCCCCCTCCGGGACAGGGAGGGGAAAAACTGTTTTTT.

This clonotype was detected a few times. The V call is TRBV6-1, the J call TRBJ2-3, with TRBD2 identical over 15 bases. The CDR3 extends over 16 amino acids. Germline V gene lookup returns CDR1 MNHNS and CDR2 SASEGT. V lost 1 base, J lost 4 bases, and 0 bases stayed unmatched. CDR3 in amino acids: CASSEGTSGGADTQYF. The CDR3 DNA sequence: TGTGCCAGCAGTGAAGGGACTAGCGGGGGGGCAGATACGCAGTATTTT.

The CDR3 reads CASSSRDSLIPPTQYF. DNA of the CDR3: TGTGCCAGCTCGAGCCGGGACAGTTTAATTCCTCCTACGCAGTATTTT. The chain links TRBV18 to TRBJ2-3, with 7 bases aligning to TRBD1. Germline V gene data show CDR1 as KGHSH and CDR2 as LQKENI. Germline trimming cut 6 bases from V and 8 bases from J; bases unmatched to any gene: 17. The CDR3 is made up of 16 amino acids.

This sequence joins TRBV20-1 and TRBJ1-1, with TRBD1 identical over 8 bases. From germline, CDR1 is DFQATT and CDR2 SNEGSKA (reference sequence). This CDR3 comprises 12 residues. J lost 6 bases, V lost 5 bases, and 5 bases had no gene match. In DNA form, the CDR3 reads TGCAGTGCTCCCGACAGGGGCCCTGAAGCTTTCTTT. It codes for CSAPDRGPEAFF.

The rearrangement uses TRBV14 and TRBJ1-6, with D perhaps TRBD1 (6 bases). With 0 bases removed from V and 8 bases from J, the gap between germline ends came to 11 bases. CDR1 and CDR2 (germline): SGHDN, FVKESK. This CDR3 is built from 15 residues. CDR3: CASSQEAQGHSPLHF. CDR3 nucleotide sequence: TGTGCCAGCAGCCAAGAGGCCCAGGGGCATTCACCCCTCCACTTT.

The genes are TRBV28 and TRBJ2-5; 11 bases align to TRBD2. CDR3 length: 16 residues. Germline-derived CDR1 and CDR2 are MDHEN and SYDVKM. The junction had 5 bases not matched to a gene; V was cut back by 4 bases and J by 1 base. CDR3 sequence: CASSSGTSGLQETQYF. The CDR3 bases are TGTGCCAGCAGTTCTGGGACTAGCGGACTCCAAGAGACCCAGTACTTC.

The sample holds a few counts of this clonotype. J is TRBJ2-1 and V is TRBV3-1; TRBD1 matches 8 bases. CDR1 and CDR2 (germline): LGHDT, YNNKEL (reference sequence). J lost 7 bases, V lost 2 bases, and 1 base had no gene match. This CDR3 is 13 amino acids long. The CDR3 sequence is CASSQTGGNEQFF. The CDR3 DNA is TGTGCCAGCAGCCAAACAGGGGGGAATGAGCAGTTCTTC.

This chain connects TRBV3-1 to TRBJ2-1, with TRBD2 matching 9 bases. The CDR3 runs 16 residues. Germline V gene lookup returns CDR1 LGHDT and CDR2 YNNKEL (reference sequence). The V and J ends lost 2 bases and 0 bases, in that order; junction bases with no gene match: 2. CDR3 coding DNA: TGTGCCAGCAGCCAACTAGCGGGGTCCTCCTACAATGAGCAGTTCTTC. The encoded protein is CASSQLAGSSYNEQFF.

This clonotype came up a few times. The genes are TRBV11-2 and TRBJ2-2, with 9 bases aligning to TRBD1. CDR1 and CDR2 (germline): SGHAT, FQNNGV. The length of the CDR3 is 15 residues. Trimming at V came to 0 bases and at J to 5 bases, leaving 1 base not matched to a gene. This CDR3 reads CASSLEGTGTGELFF. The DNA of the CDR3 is TGTGCCAGCAGCTTAGAGGGGACAGGGACCGGGGAGCTGTTTTTT.

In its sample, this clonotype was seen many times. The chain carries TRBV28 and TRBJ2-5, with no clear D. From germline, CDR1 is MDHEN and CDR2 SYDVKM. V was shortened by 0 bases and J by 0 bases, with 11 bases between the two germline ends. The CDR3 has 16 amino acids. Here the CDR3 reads CASSLWVRSNQETQYF. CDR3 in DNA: TGTGCCAGCAGTTTATGGGTCCGTTCCAACCAAGAGACCCAGTACTTC.

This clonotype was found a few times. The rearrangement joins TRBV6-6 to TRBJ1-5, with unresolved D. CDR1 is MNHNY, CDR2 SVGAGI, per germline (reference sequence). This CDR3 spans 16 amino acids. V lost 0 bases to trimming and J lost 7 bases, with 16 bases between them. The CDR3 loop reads CASSYSMVEGKQPQHF. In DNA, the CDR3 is TGTGCCAGCAGTTACTCGATGGTGGAGGGTAAACAGCCCCAGCATTTT.

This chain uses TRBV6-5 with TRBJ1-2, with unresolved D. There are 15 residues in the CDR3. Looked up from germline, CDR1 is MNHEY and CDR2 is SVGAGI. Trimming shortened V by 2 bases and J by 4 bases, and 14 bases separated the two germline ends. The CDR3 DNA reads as TGTGCCAGCAGTTACCGCAGCTCCCTCTTCTATGGCTACACCTTC. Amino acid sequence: CASSYRSSLFYGYTF.

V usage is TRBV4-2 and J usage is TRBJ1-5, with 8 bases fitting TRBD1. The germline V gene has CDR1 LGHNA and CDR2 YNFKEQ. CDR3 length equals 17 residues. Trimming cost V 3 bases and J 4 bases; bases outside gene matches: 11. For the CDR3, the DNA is TGTGCCAGCAGCCAGTCCCTCGGGAGACAGGGGAATCAGCCCCAGCATTTT. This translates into CASSQSLGRQGNQPQHF.

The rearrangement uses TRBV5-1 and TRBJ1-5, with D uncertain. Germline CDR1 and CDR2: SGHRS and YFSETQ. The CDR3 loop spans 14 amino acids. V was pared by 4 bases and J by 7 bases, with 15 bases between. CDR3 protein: CASSPGATGQPQHF. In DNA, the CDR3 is TGCGCCAGCAGCCCTGGAGCCACGGGACAGCCCCAGCATTTT. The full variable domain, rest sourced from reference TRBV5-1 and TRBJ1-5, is KAGVTQTPRYLIKTRGQQVTLSCSPISGHRSVSWYQQTPGQGLQFLFEYFSETQRNKGNFPGRFSGRQFSNSRSEMNVSTLELGDSALYLCASSPGATGQPQHFGDGTRLSIL.

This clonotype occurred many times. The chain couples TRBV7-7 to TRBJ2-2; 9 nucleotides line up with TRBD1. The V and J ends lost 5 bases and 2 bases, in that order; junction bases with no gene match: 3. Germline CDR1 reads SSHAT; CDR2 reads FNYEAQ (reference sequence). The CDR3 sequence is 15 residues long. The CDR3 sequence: CASSPGQGNTGELFF. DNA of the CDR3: TGTGCCAGCAGCCCGGGACAGGGTAACACCGGGGAGCTGTTTTTT.

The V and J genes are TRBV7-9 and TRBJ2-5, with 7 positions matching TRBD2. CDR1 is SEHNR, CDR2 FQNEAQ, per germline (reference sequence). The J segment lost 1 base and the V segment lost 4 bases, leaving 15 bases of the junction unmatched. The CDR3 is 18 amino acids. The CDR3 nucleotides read TGTGCCAGCAGCTCCCCCGGGGGAGCGGGGAGTGGCCAAGAGACCCAGTACTTC. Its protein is CASSSPGGAGSGQETQYF.

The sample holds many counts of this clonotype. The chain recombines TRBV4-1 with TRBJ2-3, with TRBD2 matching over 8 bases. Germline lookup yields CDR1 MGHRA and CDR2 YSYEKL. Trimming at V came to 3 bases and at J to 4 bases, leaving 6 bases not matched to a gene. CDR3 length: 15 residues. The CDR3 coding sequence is TGCGCCAGCAGCCACAGCGGGGGTAGAGCAGATACGCAGTATTTT. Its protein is CASSHSGGRADTQYF.